The 20 T cell receptor beta chains below all came from one sample that was sequenced in a study of beta chain features in type 1 diabetes. Expressed TCRB transcripts were sequenced, since all the RNA that had been isolated was reverse transcribed. Method: immunoSEQ multiplex PCR; TCRdb's copy keeps in-frame clones and lacks some. The table includes around 350,000 clones, 10% to 15% detected once. Input material: naive CD4+ T cells from blood. These receptors were taken from a man younger than 30 in good health.

The table lists this clone with a few counts. The chain recombines TRBV7-3 with TRBJ2-7; possible D gene TRBD2, 7 bases. V lost 2 bases, J lost 2 bases, and 13 bases lay in between. Germline-derived CDR1 and CDR2 are SGHTA and FQGTGA. The length of the CDR3 is 15 residues. The CDR3 reads CASSLRSGGPYEQYF. The CDR3 DNA reads as TGTGCCAGCAGCTTACGGTCCGGGGGGCCCTACGAGCAGTACTTC.

This clone came up a few times. The chain couples TRBV2 to TRBJ2-3; 10 bases align to TRBD2. The V segment lost 5 bases and the J segment 5 bases; nucleotides outside the gene matches: 4. Germline CDR1 and CDR2: SNHLY and FYNNEI. The CDR3 covers 14 residues. The CDR3 is CASSLRTSGDTQYF. CDR3 sequence (DNA): TGTGCCAGCAGTCTACGGACTAGCGGAGATACGCAGTATTTT.

This clone occurred a few times. One end of the junction fails to match germline, which may point to a read error. This chain joins TRBV7-2 and TRBJ2-7; 7 nucleotides agree with TRBD2. The CDR3 is 12 amino acids. Germline CDR1 and CDR2: SGHTA and FQGNSA. CDR3: CASSPAGLAVHF. Written as DNA, the CDR3 is TGTGCCAGCAGCCCGGCCGGGCTAGCGGTACACTTC.

This clone was seen only a few times. The chain carries TRBV6-5 and TRBJ1-5, with D maybe TRBD1 (5 bases). CDR1 is MNHEY and CDR2 is SVGAGI in the germline V gene. The CDR3 covers 14 residues. V was clipped by 5 bases and J by 0 bases, with 8 bases between them. CDR3 bases: TGTGCCAGCAGTGACAGCAATAGCAATCAGCCCCAGCATTTT. It encodes CASSDSNSNQPQHF.

The chain uses TRBV28 and TRBJ2-1; TRBD1 agrees at 10 bases. Germline V CDR1 and CDR2: MDHEN, SYDVKM. The CDR3 is 15 amino acids. V lost 8 bases to trimming and J lost 7 bases; unmatched junction nucleotides: 11. CDR3: CASGTGTGVGNEQFF. As DNA, the CDR3 is TGTGCCAGCGGAACCGGGACAGGGGTGGGGAATGAGCAGTTCTTC.

The gene calls are TRBV7-3 and TRBJ2-7; 11 bases line up with TRBD1. J was trimmed by 4 bases and V by 5 bases; bases with no gene match: 7. Germline CDR1 is SGHTA and CDR2 is FQGTGA. The CDR3 runs to 15 residues. The CDR3 bases are TGTGCCAGCAGCCTCGGGACAGGGGGTCCTTACGAGCAGTACTTC. Translating gives CASSLGTGGPYEQYF.

The chain recombines TRBV18 with TRBJ2-5; 10 nucleotides line up with TRBD1. CDR1 and CDR2 (germline): KGHSH, LQKENI. Unmatched junction bases numbered 12, after V lost 5 bases and J lost 3 bases. The CDR3 is 17 amino acids. CDR3 bases: TGTGCCAGCTCAGATGCCTGGACAGGGGGACTTAAAGAGACCCAGTACTTC. Translation: CASSDAWTGGLKETQYF.

The rearrangement uses TRBV18 and TRBJ2-1, with D tentatively TRBD2 (5 bases). Germline V CDR1 and CDR2: KGHSH, LQKENI. CDR3 length: 15 residues. Trimming left V 1 base short and J 15 bases short, with 22 bases between. The DNA of the CDR3 is TGTGCCAGCTCACCACTAGCGTATCCCTTATCCCCGGGGTTCTTC. Translating gives CASSPLAYPLSPGFF.

This chain uses TRBV5-4 with TRBJ1-2, with 8 bases matching TRBD1. The CDR3 is 13 amino acids. Trimming took 0 bases from V and 6 from J; bases not matched to a gene: 1. The germline V gene encodes CDR1 SGHNT and CDR2 YYREEE (reference sequence). This CDR3 reads CASSLDRGDGYTF. The CDR3 nucleotides read TGTGCCAGCAGCTTGGACAGGGGGGATGGCTACACCTTC. Supplemented by reference TRBV5-4 and TRBJ1-2, the full variable domain reads ETGVTQSPTHLIKTRGQQVTLRCSSQSGHNTVSWYQQALGQGPQFIFQYYREEENGRGNFPPRFSGLQFPNYSSELNVNALELDDSALYLCASSLDRGDGYTFGSGTRLTVV.

There are a few counts of this clone. Other DNA variants within this sample encode the same CDR3. This chain uses TRBV5-1 with TRBJ2-7; 9 bases line up with TRBD1. The CDR3 is made up of 14 amino acids. Germline trimming cut 3 bases from V and 2 bases from J; bases unmatched to any gene: 3. Germline V gene sequence: CDR1 SGHRS, CDR2 YFSETQ. The DNA for the CDR3 is TGCGCCAGCAGCTCCGGGACAGGGCCCTACGAGCAGTACTTC. Translated, it gives CASSSGTGPYEQYF.

This clone turned up a few times. J is TRBJ1-2 and V is TRBV4-3; no clear D. CDR3 length: 15 amino acids. The V gene lost 5 bases and the J gene lost 4 bases, with 17 bases spanning the gap. CDR1 is LGHNA, CDR2 YSLEER, per germline. The CDR3 spells CASSYGESSAYGYTF. The CDR3 coding sequence is TGCGCCAGCAGCTACGGGGAAAGTAGTGCCTATGGCTACACCTTC.

As to this clone: At one boundary the junction diverges from the germline segment, which might be a read error. The chain links TRBV4-2 to TRBJ2-3; no reliable D call. This CDR3 comprises 18 residues. CDR1 and CDR2 (germline): LGHNA, YNFKEQ. CDR3 sequence: CASSQDNRALRSTYTQYF. The CDR3 DNA follows: TGTGCCAGCAGCCAAGATAATCGAGCGTTGAGGAGCACATATACGCAGTATTTT.

J is TRBJ2-4 and V is TRBV7-2, with D maybe TRBD2 (6 bases). The germline V and J ends were trimmed by 3 bases and 7 bases, with 19 bases remaining between them. Germline CDR1 and CDR2: SGHTA and FQGNSA. The CDR3 length is 16 residues. The DNA for the CDR3 is TGTGCCAGCAGCTTCTCGACAGTGCTCGGGGGTAACATTCAGTACTTC. Translation gives CASSFSTVLGGNIQYF. The full variable domain, its missing parts supplied by reference TRBV7-2 and TRBJ2-4, is GAGVSQSPSNKVTEKGKDVELRCDPISGHTALYWYRQSLGQGLEFLIYFQGNSAPDKSGLPSDRFSAERTGGSVSTLTIQRTQQEDSAVYLCASSFSTVLGGNIQYFGAGTRLSVL.

This clone was seen more than once but under ten times. The chain employs TRBV5-1 and TRBJ2-1; a weak D match, TRBD2 (6 bases). The ends were cut back, 1 base at V and 8 bases at J, with 10 bases in the middle. Germline CDR1 SGHRS, CDR2 YFSETQ. The length of the CDR3 is 13 residues. CDR3 amino acids: CASSLWGLHEQFF. CDR3 nucleotides: TGCGCCAGCAGCTTGTGGGGACTTCATGAGCAGTTCTTC.

A few counts support this clone. The rearrangement links TRBV13 to TRBJ2-5; maybe TRBD1 (5 bases). V was trimmed by 5 bases and J by 8 bases, leaving 12 bases between them. Germline loops: CDR1 PRHDT, CDR2 FYEKMQ (reference sequence). This CDR3 region has 12 residues. The CDR3 nucleotides read TGTGCCAGCAGCCTAGTTAGGGGAACCCAGTACTTC. Its translation is CASSLVRGTQYF.

This clone has a handful of counts. V usage is TRBV7-9 and J usage is TRBJ2-3; 11 bases agree with TRBD1. CDR3 length: 15 amino acids. The germline V gene has CDR1 SEHNR and CDR2 FQNEAQ (reference sequence). After removal of 6 bases from V and 2 bases from J, the junction contained 4 bases not matched to a gene. DNA of the CDR3: TGTGCCAGCAGGTGGACAGGGGGCCCCACAGATACGCAGTATTTT. This translates into CASRWTGGPTDTQYF. Together with reference TRBV7-9 and TRBJ2-3, the CDR3 gives the full variable domain: DTGVSQNPRHKITKRGQNVTFRCDPISEHNRLYWYRQTLGQGPEFLTYFQNEAQLEKSRLLSDRFSAERPKGSFSTLEIQRTEQGDSAMYLCASRWTGGPTDTQYFGPGTRLTVL.

CDR3 in amino acids: CSGATSGSYNEQFF. The CDR3, as DNA: TGCAGCGGGGCGACTAGCGGGAGTTACAATGAGCAGTTCTTC. The V gene is TRBV29-1, the J gene TRBJ2-1; 12 nucleotides agree with TRBD2. The CDR3 has 14 residues. The V and J ends lost 7 bases and 4 bases, in that order; junction bases with no gene match: 5. From germline, CDR1 is SQVTM and CDR2 ANQGSEA.

This clone was seen a few times. V usage is TRBV28 and J usage is TRBJ1-4; D is possibly TRBD1 (6 bases). Germline CDR1 reads MDHEN; CDR2 reads SYDVKM. Trimming took 10 bases from V and 8 from J, leaving 17 bases between them. The CDR3 covers 13 residues. CDR3 protein: CATAPGDTEKLFF. The CDR3 nucleotides are TGTGCCACCGCACCAGGGGACACAGAAAAACTGTTTTTT.

This clone showed up just a few times. The gene calls are TRBV4-3 and TRBJ2-7, with 8 bases aligning to TRBD1. J lost 3 bases, V lost 4 bases, and 2 bases had no gene match. This CDR3 region has 13 residues. CDR1 and CDR2 from the germline V gene are LGHNA and YSLEER. The CDR3 DNA is TGCGCCAGCAGCCGCGGGACAGGCTACGAGCAGTACTTC. Its translation: CASSRGTGYEQYF.

This clone was seen only a few times. The chain joins TRBV7-9 to TRBJ2-1, with 9 bases identical to TRBD2. The V gene's germline CDR1 is SEHNR and CDR2 FQNEAQ (reference sequence). J gave up 10 bases and V 3 bases, and 10 bases lay outside the gene matches. CDR3 length equals 15 residues. The CDR3 here is CASSFLSGRRLEQFF. CDR3 bases: TGTGCCAGCAGCTTTCTTAGCGGGAGACGGTTGGAGCAGTTCTTC.